This T cell receptor beta chain was obtained from a study of T cells after yellow fever vaccination. On this clonotype: Its target is not known.

Whole-study findings and limits: One caveat is that FACS-sorted repertoires could contain abundant clonotypes contaminating from the bulk population.

TCRdb ran MiXCR on the 5' RACE reads and lists one entry per CDR3 protein. Altogether 340,000 or so distinct CDR3 sequences are present, around 12% being singletons, with the ten largest covering 2.5% to 3.5%. The CDR3 spans 15 residues. Germline CDR1 ENHRY, CDR2 SYGVKD. The trim removed 6 bases at V and 7 bases at J, leaving 8 bases unmatched. The chain uses TRBV10-3 and TRBJ2-2, with 10 bases matching TRBD1. The receptor was derived from a man between 18 and 35 years old who received the YFV17D yellow fever vaccine. Sequenced material: CD4+ T cells sorted from PBMCs, taken 15 days after the yellow fever booster vaccination. The CDR3 here is CAISAGTGVIGELFF. DNA for the CDR3: TGTGCCATCAGCGCCGGGACAGGGGTCATCGGGGAGCTGTTTTTT.